This T cell receptor (beta chain) was observed in a study of Tregs in tolerant kidney transplant recipients. Produced via immunoSEQ multiplex PCR; TCRdb's table is partial and in-frame only. The sample holds some 68,000 clones; 80% to 85% are singletons and the top ten take about 4.7%. This clone was picked up one time. This CDR3 spans 13 amino acids. Trimming shortened V by 0 bases and J by 5 bases, and 7 bases separated the two germline ends. Looked up from germline, CDR1 is MNHEY and CDR2 is SVGAGI. Sequencing was carried out using CD4+ T cells from blood. V gene TRBV6-5 combines with J gene TRBJ1-2; maybe TRBD1 (5 bases). The source of this sequence is a human donor in good health. The DNA of the CDR3 is TGTGCCAGCAGTTACTCGGCAGGGTATGGCTACACCTTC. Translation gives CASSYSAGYGYTF.